The 6 T cell receptor beta chains presented below share a single source sample, sequenced in a study of T cells expressing NK-cell markers. No DNA is given; TCRdb re-called the 5' RACE reads and lists each CDR3 protein once. This table holds 550,000 to 600,000 distinct CDR3 sequences. Sequencing was performed on blood T cells: a sorted CD56 or NKG2C T cell subset, CD4+ or CD8+ T cells, or bulk PBMC T cells (not recorded which). The source is a man aged 18 to 29 in good health.

The CDR3 reads CASRQTGQGNTIYF. The rearrangement uses TRBV27 and TRBJ1-3; TCRdb indicates TRBD1, and absent DNA this call remains unverified. Germline V lookup: CDR1 MNHEY, CDR2 SMNVEV (reference sequence). CDR3 length: 14 amino acids.

The chain employs TRBV4-1 and TRBJ2-1. This CDR3 has 15 residues. The germline V gene encodes CDR1 MGHRA and CDR2 YSYEKL. CDR3 region: CASSQTSTRSFEQFF.

V is TRBV7-2 and J is TRBJ2-3; TCRdb selects TRBD2, and the lack of DNA leaves this call unchecked. In germline, CDR1 is SGHTA, CDR2 FQGNSA. The CDR3 is made up of 14 amino acids. CDR3 loop: CASSLRLEGDTQYF.

V usage is TRBV13 and J usage is TRBJ1-1; TCRdb indicates TRBD1, and absent DNA this call remains unverified. The CDR3 consists of 15 residues. Germline CDR1 is PRHDT and CDR2 is FYEKMQ (reference sequence). CDR3: CASSLGAGVVTEAFF.

V gene TRBV6-2 or TRBV6-3 combines with J gene TRBJ2-7; lacking DNA, the TRBD1 call made by TCRdb goes unchecked. CDR1 is MNHEY and CDR2 is SVGEGT in the germline V gene. The CDR3 runs 16 residues. Here the CDR3 reads CASRPNRDSRSYEQYF.

The V and J genes are TRBV12-3 or TRBV12-4 and TRBJ2-5; as DNA is missing, the TRBD2 call by TCRdb cannot be tested. The CDR3 covers 15 residues. The CDR3 region is CASSLRSSGQMAQYF.